Shown below are 21 T cell receptor beta chains from a single sample sequenced in a study of shared clonotypes between healthy human individuals (TCRdb year 2020). The protocol used for the library was the immunoSEQ multiplex PCR assay. TCRdb retrieved this table from immuneACCESS and kept in-frame rearrangements only. Not all clones are present; in checked studies, unresolved V genes account for under half, and no reason is known for the remainder. Within this sample are about 2.4 million clones, with 80% to 95% of them counted one time only. Of the sample, 0.36% is held by the ten largest clones. The sample was naive CD4+ T cells from PBMCs. What the cell subset or site label conveys for this sample: CD45RA+ positively selected. The receptors shown here come from a man between 18 and 35 years old in good health. Some clones in this sample may be carry-over from other donors' samples.

This chain links TRBV5-4 with TRBJ2-1, with D perhaps TRBD2 (6 bases). This CDR3 has 16 residues. The germline V and J ends were trimmed by 4 bases and 7 bases, with 21 bases remaining between them. The germline gives CDR1 SGHNT, CDR2 YYREEE (reference sequence). Here the CDR3 DNA reads TGTGCCAGCAGCGGGGGGTTGGTGCCGGAGTCGAATGAGCAGTTCTTC. This translates into CASSGGLVPESNEQFF.

CDR3 sequence reads: CASSQAPRREGLDTQYF. The CDR3 bases are TGTGCCAGCAGCCAAGCCCCCCGGCGGGAGGGCCTGGATACGCAGTATTTT. The V call is TRBV4-2, the J call TRBJ2-3; 9 positions agree with TRBD2. Germline values: CDR1 LGHNA, CDR2 YNFKEQ. The length of the CDR3 is 17 residues. V shed 1 base, J shed 6 bases, and the junction held 11 bases outside the gene matches.

This rearrangement joins TRBV5-5 to TRBJ1-2; tentatively, D is TRBD1 (6 bases). With 1 base removed from V and 0 bases from J, the gap between germline ends came to 10 bases. This CDR3 has 15 residues. Per the germline V gene, CDR1 is SGHKS and CDR2 is YYEKEE (reference sequence). The CDR3 is CASSLQGIANYGYTF. Written as DNA, the CDR3 is TGTGCCAGCAGCTTGCAGGGGATAGCTAACTATGGCTACACCTTC.

About this clone itself: This specimen includes other DNA sequences encoding the same CDR3. The chain carries TRBV7-2 and TRBJ2-5; D may be TRBD1 or TRBD2 (5 bases each). V lost 0 bases, J lost 1 base, and 6 bases lay in between. Germline V gene sequence: CDR1 SGHTA, CDR2 FQGNSA. This CDR3 region has 14 residues. The CDR3 here is CASSLAGRQETQYF. CDR3 DNA: TGTGCCAGCAGCTTAGCGGGACGCCAAGAGACCCAGTACTTC.

This clone was seen just once. The same CDR3 also results from other DNA sequences found in this sample. The chain couples TRBV5-4 to TRBJ1-5; the D is unclear. V lost 0 bases and J 7 bases, leaving 5 bases between the germline ends. The CDR3 loop spans 12 amino acids. Germline V gives CDR1 SGHNT, CDR2 YYREEE (reference sequence). The chain's CDR3 is CASSLAGQPQHF. The CDR3 nucleotides are TGTGCCAGCAGCTTGGCTGGCCAGCCCCAGCATTTT.

This chain connects TRBV9 to TRBJ2-3, with 11 bases aligning to TRBD2. The V and J ends lost 3 bases and 4 bases, in that order; junction bases with no gene match: 7. The germline V gene encodes CDR1 SGDLS and CDR2 YYNGEE. This CDR3 is 16 amino acids long. The CDR3 bases are TGTGCCAGCAGCGATACGGGACTAGCGGCTCCAGATACGCAGTATTTT. Its translation: CASSDTGLAAPDTQYF.

This chain links TRBV7-2 with TRBJ2-1; D remains ambiguous. The V and J ends lost 5 bases and 7 bases respectively, with 9 bases between them. The V gene's germline CDR1 is SGHTA and CDR2 FQGNSA. The CDR3 loop spans 12 amino acids. The CDR3 reads CASSRNLNEQFF. The CDR3, as DNA: TGTGCCAGCAGCCGAAATTTGAATGAGCAGTTCTTC.

V usage is TRBV18 and J usage is TRBJ1-1; D remains unclear. Germline V lookup: CDR1 KGHSH, CDR2 LQKENI. There are 15 residues in the CDR3. Trimming removed 2 bases at V and 2 bases at J, with 12 bases between. CDR3 DNA sequence: TGTGCCAGCTCACCAGGGCAGGCCTATAACACTGAAGCTTTCTTT. This sequence encodes CASSPGQAYNTEAFF.

V and J are TRBV2 and TRBJ2-7; D call uncertain. Germline values: CDR1 SNHLY, CDR2 FYNNEI. The CDR3 spans 15 residues. V was pared by 1 base and J by 0 bases, with 10 bases between. CDR3 in amino acids: CASSEGWKSSYEQYF. DNA for the CDR3: TGTGCCAGCAGTGAAGGTTGGAAGTCCTCCTACGAGCAGTACTTC.

The chain recombines TRBV15 with TRBJ2-1; tentative D call: TRBD2 (5 bases). This CDR3 has 16 amino acids. The V end was cut by 0 bases, the J end by 8 bases, with 17 bases between. Germline assignment: CDR1 LNHNV and CDR2 YYDKDF (reference sequence). The CDR3 protein is CATSRERRGISHEQFF. In DNA, the CDR3 is TGTGCCACCAGCAGAGAGAGGAGAGGGATATCTCATGAGCAGTTCTTC.

The chain joins TRBV6-1 to TRBJ1-2; D gene unclear. With 7 bases removed from V and 7 bases from J, the gap between germline ends came to 16 bases. Per germline, CDR1 MNHNS and CDR2 SASEGT. CDR3 length: 13 residues. The CDR3 DNA follows: TGTGCCAGCACCGAAATTGCAATTGGTGGCTACACCTTC. Encoded protein: CASTEIAIGGYTF.

V gene TRBV7-9 combines with J gene TRBJ2-7; 9 nucleotides match TRBD1. The CDR3 length is 15 residues. Germline CDR1 reads SEHNR; CDR2 reads FQNEAQ (reference sequence). V shed 1 base and J 5 bases; nucleotides not matched to a gene: 6. CDR3: CASSLDRDRVNEQYF. CDR3 DNA sequence: TGTGCCAGCAGCTTAGATCGGGACAGGGTGAACGAGCAGTACTTC.

The rearrangement links TRBV4-2 to TRBJ2-3; D call uncertain. The CDR3 consists of 16 residues. The V end was cut by 1 base, the J end by 1 base, with 12 bases between. CDR1 LGHNA and CDR2 YNFKEQ come from the germline V gene. The CDR3: CASSQGFASRTDTQYF. In DNA, the CDR3 is TGTGCCAGCAGCCAAGGGTTTGCCTCGCGCACAGATACGCAGTATTTT.

The chain uses TRBV10-3 and TRBJ2-5, with 9 positions matching TRBD1. With 5 bases clipped from V and 1 base from J, the junction kept 5 bases outside the gene matches. This CDR3 has 15 amino acids. Germline CDR1 and CDR2: ENHRY and SYGVKD. The CDR3 is CAISKVGQGQETQYF. CDR3 sequence (DNA): TGTGCCATCAGTAAAGTGGGACAGGGCCAAGAGACCCAGTACTTC.

The V gene is TRBV11-2, the J gene TRBJ2-7; D might be TRBD2 (5 bases). Trimming shortened V by 5 bases and J by 3 bases, and 17 bases separated the two germline ends. The CDR3 spans 15 residues. In germline, CDR1 is SGHAT, CDR2 FQNNGV. CDR3 protein: CASSPEGGSLYEQYF. As DNA, the CDR3 is TGTGCCAGCAGCCCAGAGGGTGGTAGCCTCTACGAGCAGTACTTC. Full variable domain (missing parts from reference TRBV11-2 and TRBJ2-7): EAGVAQSPRYKIIEKRQSVAFWCNPISGHATLYWYQQILGQGPKLLIQFQNNGVVDDSQLPKDRFSAERLKGVDSTLKIQPAKLEDSAVYLCASSPEGGSLYEQYFGPGTRLTVT.

The chain is built from TRBV6-5 and TRBJ1-3; 7 nucleotides line up with TRBD1. The germline V gene encodes CDR1 MNHEY and CDR2 SVGAGI. Unmatched junction bases numbered 7, after V lost 4 bases and J lost 4 bases. The CDR3 has 15 residues. The CDR3 sequence: CASSSDRARGNTIYF. In DNA form, the CDR3 reads TGTGCCAGCAGTTCTGACAGGGCTCGCGGAAACACCATATATTTT.

CDR3 residues: CASSSLGFHSNQPQHF. In nucleotides, the CDR3 is TGTGCCAGCAGTTCCCTGGGTTTTCATAGCAATCAGCCCCAGCATTTT. This rearrangement joins TRBV27 to TRBJ1-5; no clear D gene. CDR3 size: 16 residues. V was trimmed by 4 bases and J by 0 bases, leaving 13 bases between them. Germline-derived CDR1 and CDR2 are MNHEY and SMNVEV (reference sequence).

This clone is a singleton in its sample. The rearrangement joins TRBV4-1 to TRBJ2-1; 15 bases are shared with TRBD2. This CDR3 region has 15 residues. The germline V gene encodes CDR1 MGHRA and CDR2 YSYEKL. Trimming took 3 bases from V and 9 from J; bases not matched to a gene: 3. The CDR3 reads CASSQGLAGGSEQFF. The CDR3, as DNA: TGCGCCAGCAGCCAGGGACTAGCGGGAGGTAGTGAGCAGTTCTTC.

This chain's CDR3 is CASSSTARDYSNQPQHF. Here the CDR3 DNA reads TGTGCCAGCTCTAGTACAGCCCGAGACTATAGCAATCAGCCCCAGCATTTT. The chain recombines TRBV18 with TRBJ1-5; the D is unclear. The V and J ends lost 6 bases and 0 bases respectively, with 18 bases between them. CDR1 is KGHSH and CDR2 is LQKENI in the germline V gene. The CDR3 is 17 residues long. The full variable domain, rest sourced from reference TRBV18 and TRBJ1-5, is NAGVMQNPRHLVRRRGQEARLRCSPMKGHSHVYWYRQLPEEGLKFMVYLQKENIIDESGMPKERFSAEFPKEGPSILRIQQVVRGDSAAYFCASSSTARDYSNQPQHFGDGTRLSIL.

The chain is built from TRBV20-1 and TRBJ2-1; the D is unclear. Germline lookup yields CDR1 DFQATT and CDR2 SNEGSKA (reference sequence). The CDR3 is made up of 11 amino acids. The V end was cut by 6 bases, the J end by 7 bases, with 10 bases between. The CDR3 reads CSAAQRNEQFF. CDR3 nucleotides: TGCAGTGCAGCTCAGAGGAATGAGCAGTTCTTC.

The chain joins TRBV7-2 to TRBJ2-7; TRBD1 might be the D (6 bases). Looked up from germline, CDR1 is SGHTA and CDR2 is FQGNSA. Trimming cost V 5 bases and J 3 bases, with 14 bases left between them. The CDR3 covers 14 residues. The CDR3 coding sequence is TGTGCCAGCAGCCCCCAGGGGACAAGCTACGAGCAGTACTTC. Amino acid sequence: CASSPQGTSYEQYF.